This T cell receptor beta chain comes out of a study of blood T cells in healthy people across ages. The draw of peripheral blood yielded about 10 milliliters from each donor. The extraction recovered at least 5.5 micrograms of total RNA per sample. The study's findings and limits: Roughly linearly, TCR beta diversity per million T cells fell as age increased.

Comments on this clonotype: Its matching antigen is unknown.

Combining a sample-barcoded 5' primer with a J-beta primer mix, a second PCR ran for roughly 6 to 12 cycles. Every cDNA molecule carried a tag from a template-switch adaptor bearing 12 random nucleotides. TCRdb processed the 5' RACE reads anew with MiXCR; each CDR3 protein has one entry. The table lists about 1.1 million distinct CDR3 sequences, 35% to 40% of them singletons, with around 13% in the top ten. The CDR3 is 14 amino acids. Germline V lookup: CDR1 MNHEY, CDR2 SVGAGI. Trimming removed 6 bases from V and 2 bases from J, with 11 bases in between. The receptor's source is a man younger than 30 in good health. The chain uses TRBV6-5 and TRBJ2-1; D possibly corresponds to TRBD1 (6 bases). The source material was blood. CDR3 in amino acids: CASSRDTTYNEQFF. The DNA for the CDR3 is TGTGCCAGCAGCCGGGACACTACCTACAATGAGCAGTTCTTC.